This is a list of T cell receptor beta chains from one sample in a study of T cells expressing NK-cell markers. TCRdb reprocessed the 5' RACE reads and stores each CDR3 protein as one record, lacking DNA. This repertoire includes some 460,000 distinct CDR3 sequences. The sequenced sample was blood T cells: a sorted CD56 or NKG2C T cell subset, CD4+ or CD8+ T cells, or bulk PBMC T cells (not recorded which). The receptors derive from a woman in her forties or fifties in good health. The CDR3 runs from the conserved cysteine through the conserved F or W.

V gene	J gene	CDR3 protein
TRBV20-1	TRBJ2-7	CSARALLSYEQYF
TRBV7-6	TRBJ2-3	CASSLALGSGSTDTQYF
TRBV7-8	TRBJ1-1	CASRLEGQGLNTEAFF
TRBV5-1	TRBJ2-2	CASSPGGRFSGELFF
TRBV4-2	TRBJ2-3	CASSPTTSAGTDTQYF
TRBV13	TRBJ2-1	CASSPKGLGAGEQFF
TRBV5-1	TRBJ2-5	CASSLVGRGVGETQYF
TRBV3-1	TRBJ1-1	CASSQDLWGTRGRREAFF
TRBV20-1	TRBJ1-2	CSARDSGTPYGYTF
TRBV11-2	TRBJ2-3	CASSLDRADTQYF
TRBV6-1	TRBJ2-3	CASTRSTTDTQYF
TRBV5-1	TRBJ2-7	CASSLVLDHEQYF
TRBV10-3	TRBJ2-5	CAIRGQQQETQYF
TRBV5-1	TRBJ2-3	CASSLVAGGDTDTQYF
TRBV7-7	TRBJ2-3	CASSLGTGTGDTQYF
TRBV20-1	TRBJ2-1	CSAELTRGSGNEQFF
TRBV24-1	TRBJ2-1	CATSDFASGRWGQFF
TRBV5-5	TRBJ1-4	CASSFWGLSNEKLFF
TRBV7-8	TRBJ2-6	CASSPQGQGAGSGANVLTF
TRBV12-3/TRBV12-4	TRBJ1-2	CASSLEKLGGYTF
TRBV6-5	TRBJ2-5	CASKSSGSGGSETQYF
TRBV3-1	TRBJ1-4	CASSPGPKNEKLFF
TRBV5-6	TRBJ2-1	CASSFKGGLGYNEQFF
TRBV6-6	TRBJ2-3	CASSRDADTQYF
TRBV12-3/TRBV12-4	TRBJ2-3	CASRLAGTHTDTQYF
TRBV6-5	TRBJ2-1	CASSYTGLSSYNEQFF
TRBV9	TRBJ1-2	CASSYRDYDGYTF
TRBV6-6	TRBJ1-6	CASSYDGLNSPLHF
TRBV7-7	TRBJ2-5	CASSPGQPQETQYF